These 5 T cell receptor beta chains share one sample of origin, sequenced in a study of metastatic and nonmetastatic thyroid tumors. TCRdb re-called clones via MiXCR from the PCR reads. In the table there are roughly 64,000 clones, 4% to 4.5% of which are singletons. Ahead of thyroid surgery, no patient had received treatment of any kind. Source material: blood. These receptors were taken from a female donor with papillary thyroid cancer or a benign thyroid nodule (not recorded which). Some clones in this sample may be carry-over from other donors' samples.

This clone was detected many times. CDR3 nucleotide sequence: TGTGCCAGCACCCCCGGGGGCGGCAATCAGCCCCAGCATTTT. It is translated as CASTPGGGNQPQHF. The chain recombines TRBV6-1 with TRBJ1-5, with a possible D match to TRBD1 (6 bases). Germline CDR1 is MNHNS and CDR2 is SASEGT. There are 14 residues in the CDR3. Between the trimmed V and J ends, which lost 7 bases and 2 bases, there was a span of 12 bases.

This clone showed up many times. The CDR3 region has the DNA TGCAGTGTAGGGGCGGGCTTCACAGATACGCAGTATTTT. This gives the protein CSVGAGFTDTQYF. The V call is TRBV20-1, the J call TRBJ2-3, with D possibly being TRBD1 or TRBD2 (5 bases each). Trimming left V 7 bases short and J 2 bases short, with 13 bases between. The CDR3 contains 13 residues. The germline V gene encodes CDR1 DFQATT and CDR2 SNEGSKA (reference sequence).

The rearrangement joins TRBV6-5 to TRBJ2-1; D possibly matches TRBD1 or TRBD2 (6 bases each). The germline CDR1 and CDR2 sequences are MNHEY and SVGAGI. V lost 3 bases and J lost 7, with 22 bases in between. The CDR3 has 17 amino acids. The CDR3 DNA follows: TGTGCCAGCAGTTATAGGGGGGAGGATCGGTGGTTGAATGAGCAGTTCTTC. This sequence encodes CASSYRGEDRWLNEQFF.

The chain has TRBV5-1 and TRBJ2-5; 9 nucleotides agree with TRBD2. In germline, CDR1 is SGHRS, CDR2 YFSETQ. This CDR3 contains 18 residues. After removal of 1 base from V and 0 bases from J, the junction contained 10 bases not matched to a gene. The DNA for the CDR3 is TGCGCCAGCAGCTTGAAGGCGGGAGGGGGATTTTACCAAGAGACCCAGTACTTC. This sequence encodes CASSLKAGGGFYQETQYF.

This clone was seen a few times. The chain is built from TRBV20-1 and TRBJ2-7, with 12 bases fitting TRBD2. CDR3 size: 14 residues. J gave up 6 bases and V 6 bases, and 9 bases lay outside the gene matches. Germline V CDR1 and CDR2: DFQATT, SNEGSKA (reference sequence). The CDR3 nucleotides are TGCAGTGCGGGACAGACTAGCGGGAGCTTCGAGCAGTACTTC. Protein: CSAGQTSGSFEQYF.